This T cell receptor (beta chain) was recovered during a study of metastatic and nonmetastatic thyroid tumors. The study, taken as a whole, reports: Relative to benign nodules, malignant thyroid tumors were reportedly characterized by significantly elevated TCR beta diversity in blood and tumor.

A word on this clone: The antigen is not known.

The length of the CDR3 is 16 residues. V dropped 3 bases and J dropped 0; count of bases not matched to a gene: 5. CDR1 and CDR2 from the germline V gene are KGHSH and LQKENI. Patients had received no treatment of any kind before thyroid surgery. Original handling: Across clinicopathological groups, CDR3 differences served as the basis for building a distant-metastasis classifier for papillary thyroid cancer. TCRdb reanalyzed the PCR reads via MiXCR. It is TCRdb's table, rather than the study itself, that gives the V and J calls and clone size. The repertoire holds tens of thousands of clones, with roughly 20% as singletons.

This TCR derives from a female donor with papillary thyroid cancer or a benign thyroid nodule (not recorded which). Some clones in this sample may be carry-over from other donors' samples. The V call is TRBV18, the J call TRBJ1-5, with 7 nucleotides matching TRBD1. Sequenced: blood. Here the CDR3 DNA reads TGTGCCAGCTCACCCGCAGGGGGAACTAGCAATCAGCCCCAGCATTTT. This gives the protein CASSPAGGTSNQPQHF.